This entry is about one TCR beta chain. Its antigen is as yet unknown. TCRdb keeps only in-frame clones here, not all; method: immunoSEQ multiplex PCR. Of tens of thousands of clones listed, about 90% are singletons. Germline trimming cut 5 bases from V and 5 bases from J; bases unmatched to any gene: 8. Germline-derived CDR1 and CDR2 are MNHNS and SASEGT. CDR3 length equals 14 residues. These data originate in a study of cytomegalovirus exposure and HLA in healthy donors. In the study overall: The 120 or so validation repertoires used the same platform as the roughly 610 first-cohort repertoires, a later analysis reported. Notes on the study in general: Associated with cytomegalovirus, according to the listing, were fewer than 200 TCR beta chains. Most TCR sequences were rare, but some public TCRs occurred in many donors.

The donors belonged to the approximately 120-subject validation cohort, separate from the roughly 670-subject first cohort. The source material was PBMCs. The receptor was isolated from a man younger than 35 in good health and CMV-seronegative. The chain links TRBV6-1 to TRBJ1-1; 7 nucleotides line up with TRBD1. This CDR3 is CASSTRQGGTEAFF. DNA for the CDR3: TGTGCCAGCAGTACCCGACAGGGCGGGACTGAAGCTTTCTTT.